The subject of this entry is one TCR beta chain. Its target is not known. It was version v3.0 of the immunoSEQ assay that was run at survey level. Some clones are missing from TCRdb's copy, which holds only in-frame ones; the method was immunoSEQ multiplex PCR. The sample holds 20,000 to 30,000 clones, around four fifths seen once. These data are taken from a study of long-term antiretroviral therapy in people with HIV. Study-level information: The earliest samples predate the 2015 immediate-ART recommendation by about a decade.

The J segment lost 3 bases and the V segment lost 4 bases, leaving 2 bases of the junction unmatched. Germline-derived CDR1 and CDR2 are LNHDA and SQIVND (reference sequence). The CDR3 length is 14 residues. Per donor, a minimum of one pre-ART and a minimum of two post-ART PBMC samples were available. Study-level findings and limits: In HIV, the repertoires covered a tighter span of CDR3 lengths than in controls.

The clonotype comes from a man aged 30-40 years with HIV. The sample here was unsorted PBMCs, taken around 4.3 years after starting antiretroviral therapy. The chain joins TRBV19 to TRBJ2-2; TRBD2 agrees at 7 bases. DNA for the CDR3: TGTGCCAGTAGTACGCTAGCGGACACCGGGGAGCTGTTTTTT. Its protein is CASSTLADTGELFF. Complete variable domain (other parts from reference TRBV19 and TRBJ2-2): DGGITQSPKYLFRKEGQNVTLSCEQNLNHDAMYWYRQDPGQGLRLIYYSQIVNDFQKGDIAEGYSVSREKKESFPLTVTSAQKNPTAFYLCASSTLADTGELFFGEGSRLTVL.